This T cell receptor (beta chain) came from a study of T cells after yellow fever vaccination. General study results and limits: Clonotypes shared by both compartments, CD4 and CD8, made up a small share.

It was through 5'RACE template switching that TCR cDNA was made, with a universal primer site and UMIs added. TCRdb ran MiXCR on the 5' RACE reads and lists one entry per CDR3 protein. In the table there are 230,000 or so distinct CDR3 sequences, around 6.7% of which are singletons. The CDR3 sequence is 18 residues long. Per germline, CDR1 LNHNV and CDR2 YYDKDF (reference sequence). V shed 1 base and J shed 2 bases, with 18 bases lying between them. About this clonotype itself: The antigen is undetermined.

This material consisted of CD4+ T cells sorted from PBMCs, taken on the day of the yellow fever booster vaccination. The sequence derives from a man under 40 who received the YFV17D yellow fever vaccine. The chain couples TRBV15 to TRBJ1-5, with D possibly TRBD1 on 5 matching bases. The DNA of the CDR3 is TGTGCCACCAGCAGAGCGACCGCACTTGGAGGGGGCAATCAGCCCCAGCATTTT. Encoded protein: CATSRATALGGGNQPQHF. Full variable domain (outside the CDR3, taken from reference TRBV15 and TRBJ1-5): DAMVIQNPRYQVTQFGKPVTLSCSQTLNHNVMYWYQQKSSQAPKLLFHYYDKDFNNEADTPDNFQSRRPNTSFCFLDIRSPGLGDTAMYLCATSRATALGGGNQPQHFGDGTRLSIL.